This T cell receptor (beta chain) emerged from a study of Graves' ophthalmopathy and Graves' hyperthyroidism. Turning to the study itself: Peripheral blood sampling preceded any treatment and occurred at initial diagnosis.

RNA served as the template for amplifying TCR beta CDR3 regions. First-round RT-PCR used HTBI primers; second-round multiplex PCR followed. TCRdb re-called the multiplex PCR reads through MiXCR, storing one row per CDR3 protein. The data hold hundreds of thousands of distinct CDR3 sequences, with about a fifth observed a single time. This clonotype was seen ten or more times. Germline CDR1 is MNHEY and CDR2 is SVGAGI. There are 13 residues in the CDR3. Trimming stripped 2 bases from V and 10 bases from J, with 12 bases between. The sample taken for sequencing was peripheral blood. The chain employs TRBV6-5 and TRBJ1-5; D gene unclear. This clonotype was sampled from a woman between 18 and 29 years old with stable Graves' hyperthyroidism. Some clones in this sample may be carry-over from other donors' samples. CDR3 bases: TGTGCCAGCAGTTACAGGGTGTTGGGACCCCAGCATTTT. It translates to CASSYRVLGPQHF.